This T cell receptor beta chain was retrieved from a study of blood T cell repertoires in COVID-19. Study-wide context: Specimens from acute and convalescent COVID-19 originated in the United States, Italy and Spain.

V gave up 1 base and J gave up 5 bases; unmatched junction bases: 7. The CDR3 consists of 15 residues. CDR1 is LGHDT and CDR2 is YNNKEL in the germline V gene (reference sequence). Original data processing: Estimates of nucleated cell counts were drawn from the amplification of reference gene primers. The method was immunoSEQ multiplex PCR; TCRdb's version includes in-frame clones alone and lacks a portion of them. That table furnishes V, J and clone size, whereas the DNA furnished D and trimming. Among about 380,000 clones listed, 90% were seen once. This TCR came from a man aged 18 to 29 with active or convalescent COVID-19. The rearrangement links TRBV3-1 (or the pseudogene TRBV3-2) to TRBJ1-2, with TRBD1 matching over 7 bases. The source material was peripheral blood. DNA for the CDR3: TGTGCCAGCAGCCAAGTCTCCAGGGGGTGGTATGGCTACACCTTC. Translating it yields CASSQVSRGWYGYTF.